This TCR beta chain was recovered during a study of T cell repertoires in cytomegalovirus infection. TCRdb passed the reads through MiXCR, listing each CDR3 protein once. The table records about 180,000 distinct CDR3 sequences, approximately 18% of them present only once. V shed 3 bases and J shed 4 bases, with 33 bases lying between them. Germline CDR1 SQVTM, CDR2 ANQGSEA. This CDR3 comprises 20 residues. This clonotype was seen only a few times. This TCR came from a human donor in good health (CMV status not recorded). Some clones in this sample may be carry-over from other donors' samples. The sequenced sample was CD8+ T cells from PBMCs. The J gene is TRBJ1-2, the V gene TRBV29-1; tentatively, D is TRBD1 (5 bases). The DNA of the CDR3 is TGCAGCGTTGATCCCGGGGCCAGAAGTTTTCCAGACACAACCCTCTATGGCTACACCTTC. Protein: CSVDPGARSFPDTTLYGYTF.